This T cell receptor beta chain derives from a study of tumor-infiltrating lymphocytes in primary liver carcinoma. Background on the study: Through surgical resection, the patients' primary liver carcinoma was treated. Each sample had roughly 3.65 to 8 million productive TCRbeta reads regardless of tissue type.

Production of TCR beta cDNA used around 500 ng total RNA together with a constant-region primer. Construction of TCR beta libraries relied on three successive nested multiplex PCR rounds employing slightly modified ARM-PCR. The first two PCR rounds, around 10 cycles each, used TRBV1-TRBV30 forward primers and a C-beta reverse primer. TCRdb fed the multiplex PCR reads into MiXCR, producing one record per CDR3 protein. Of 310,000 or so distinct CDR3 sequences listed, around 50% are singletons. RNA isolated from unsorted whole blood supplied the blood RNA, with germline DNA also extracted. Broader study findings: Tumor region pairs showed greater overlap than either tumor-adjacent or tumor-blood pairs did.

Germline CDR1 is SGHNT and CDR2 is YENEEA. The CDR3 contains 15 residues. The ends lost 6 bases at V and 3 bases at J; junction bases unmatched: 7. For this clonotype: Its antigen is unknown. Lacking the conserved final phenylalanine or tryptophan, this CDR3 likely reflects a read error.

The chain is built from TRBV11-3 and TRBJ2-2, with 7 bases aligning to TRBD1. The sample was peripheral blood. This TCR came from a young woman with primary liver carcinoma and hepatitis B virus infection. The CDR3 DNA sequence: TGTGCCAGCAGTTCCGGAACAGGGGACACCGGGGAGCTGTTTTAT. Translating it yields CASSSGTGDTGELFY.